This T cell receptor beta chain is from a study of T cells in localized non-small cell lung cancer. The germline V gene has CDR1 LNHDA and CDR2 SQIVND (reference sequence). This CDR3 is built from 12 residues. Trimming took 3 bases from V and 2 from J, leaving 4 bases between them. Clones were sequenced by immunoSEQ multiplex PCR, and TCRdb holds only the in-frame ones, with some missing. The table has some 20,000 clones, about 90% seen once; the top ten hold 2.5% to 3%. Sequences were derived from peripheral blood, sampled before any cancer treatment. The chain uses TRBV19 and TRBJ1-2; unclear D gene. This clonotype originated in a woman aged 35-70 years with stage I lung adenocarcinoma. CDR3 nucleotide sequence: TGTGCCAGTAGTATGTTCAACTATGGCTACACCTTC. Amino acids: CASSMFNYGYTF.